These 11 T cell receptor beta chains originate from one sample sequenced in a study of T-cell reconstitution after alpha-beta-depleted transplantation in children. Library preparation (for TCRbeta) was performed with unique molecular identifiers. TCRdb redid the calling of the PCR reads with MiXCR, one entry per CDR3 protein. The sample holds some 350,000 distinct CDR3 sequences, about a sixth seen once. The sequences come from PBMCs, mostly from graft donor cells, collected 360 days after TCRalphabeta/CD19-depleted stem cell transplant. These receptors were collected from a male patient aged 2 to 10 who had a stem cell transplant for acute lymphoblastic leukemia, so the T cells may come from the graft donor.

The gene calls are TRBV2 and TRBJ2-5; tentatively, D is TRBD1 (6 bases). CDR1 and CDR2 from the germline V gene are SNHLY and FYNNEI. The V gene lost 8 bases and the J gene lost 5 bases, with 12 bases spanning the gap. The CDR3 loop spans 12 amino acids. CDR3 sequence: CASGQGFETQYF. CDR3 bases: TGTGCCAGCGGTCAGGGGTTCGAGACCCAGTACTTC. The entire variable domain, with the rest obtained from reference TRBV2 and TRBJ2-5, is as follows: EPEVTQTPSHQVTQMGQEVILRCVPISNHLYFYWYRQILGQKVEFLVSFYNNEISEKSEIFDDQFSVERPDGSNFTLKIRSTKLEDSAMYFCASGQGFETQYFGPGTRLLVL.

The V gene is TRBV12-3 or TRBV12-4, the J gene TRBJ1-2; possibly TRBD1 for D (6 bases). This CDR3 comprises 14 residues. Deletions cut 5 bases from V and 4 bases from J, with 14 bases between. CDR3 DNA sequence: TGTGCCAGCAGTGCAGGGGATGGCGCCTATGGCTACACCTTC. Encoded protein: CASSAGDGAYGYTF.

The J gene is TRBJ2-3, the V gene TRBV5-1; weak D call: TRBD2 (7 bases). CDR1 SGHRS and CDR2 YFSETQ come from the germline V gene. V was clipped by 0 bases and J by 8 bases, with 13 bases between them. The CDR3 covers 14 residues. The CDR3 coding sequence is TGCGCCAGCAGCTTGGAGGGGGAGCGGGGTACGCAGTATTTT. It codes for CASSLEGERGTQYF.

The J gene is TRBJ1-4, the V gene TRBV14; D remains unclear. Germline V lookup: CDR1 SGHDN, CDR2 FVKESK. Trimming pared 1 base from V and 8 bases from J, leaving 20 bases between. The CDR3 is 17 amino acids. The CDR3 protein is CASSQVAEEEVYEKLFF. CDR3 sequence (DNA): TGTGCCAGCAGCCAAGTAGCTGAGGAGGAAGTGTACGAAAAACTGTTTTTT.

The sample holds a few counts of this clonotype. The chain employs TRBV4-1 and TRBJ2-4, with TRBD1 as a possible D gene (7 bases). The ends were cut back, 0 bases at V and 0 bases at J, with 15 bases in the middle. CDR1 is MGHRA, CDR2 YSYEKL, per germline. The CDR3 runs to 18 residues. CDR3 sequence: CASSQDRQGLIAKNIQYF. The CDR3 region has the DNA TGCGCCAGCAGCCAAGACAGACAGGGACTCATAGCCAAAAACATTCAGTACTTC.

Many counts were recorded for this clonotype. This CDR3 is CASSLLFGTSGTRSYNEQFF. The CDR3, as DNA: TGTGCCAGCAGTTTACTCTTCGGGACTAGCGGGACCCGCTCCTACAATGAGCAGTTCTTC. This chain links TRBV28 with TRBJ2-1, with TRBD2 identical over 13 bases. Losses at the gene ends were 2 bases for V and 0 bases for J; bases not matched to a gene: 10. The CDR3 loop spans 20 amino acids. CDR1 is MDHEN and CDR2 is SYDVKM in the germline V gene.

The rearrangement joins TRBV12-3 or TRBV12-4 to TRBJ2-1, with 7 positions matching TRBD1. Unmatched junction bases numbered 12, after V lost 3 bases and J lost 4 bases. There are 17 residues in the CDR3. The CDR3 loop is CASSFWGRVGQYNEQFF. The CDR3 DNA reads as TGTGCCAGCAGTTTTTGGGGCCGGGTGGGACAGTACAATGAGCAGTTCTTC.

CDR3 nucleotide sequence: TGTGCCAGCAGCTTGGCGGGCGGGGGCAATCAGCCCCAGCATTTT. This gives the protein CASSLAGGGNQPQHF. The chain links TRBV5-6 to TRBJ1-5; D is uncertain. The CDR3 is made up of 15 amino acids. V was clipped by 0 bases and J by 2 bases, with 9 bases between them. Germline V gene sequence: CDR1 SGHDT, CDR2 YYEEEE.

The rearrangement links TRBV10-3 to TRBJ2-7; D ambiguous. CDR1 and CDR2 from the germline V gene are ENHRY and SYGVKD. CDR3 size: 14 residues. The V and J ends lost 2 bases and 2 bases respectively, with 10 bases between them. The CDR3 DNA is TGTGCCATCAGTGAGGCCCGAGCAACCTACGAGCAGTACTTC. It translates to CAISEARATYEQYF.

This clonotype was seen more than once but under ten times. This chain connects TRBV7-9 to TRBJ2-1; the match to TRBD2 covers 15 bases. This CDR3 contains 16 residues. With V trimmed by 4 bases and J by 6 bases, 4 bases remained unmatched. Per the germline V gene, CDR1 is SEHNR and CDR2 is FQNEAQ (reference sequence). The CDR3 bases are TGTGCCAGCAGCTCCCAGGGACTAGCGGGAGGCAATGAGCAGTTCTTC. This translates into CASSSQGLAGGNEQFF.

The J gene is TRBJ2-1, the V gene TRBV5-1; 8 bases fit TRBD1. This CDR3 region has 13 residues. After removal of 2 bases from V and 10 bases from J, the junction contained 5 bases not matched to a gene. Germline V lookup: CDR1 SGHRS, CDR2 YFSETQ. CDR3 nucleotide sequence: TGCGCCAGCAGCTTTACCGGACAGGGAGAGCAGTTCTTC. Its protein product is CASSFTGQGEQFF. The full variable domain, completed using reference TRBV5-1 and TRBJ2-1, is KAGVTQTPRYLIKTRGQQVTLSCSPISGHRSVSWYQQTPGQGLQFLFEYFSETQRNKGNFPGRFSGRQFSNSRSEMNVSTLELGDSALYLCASSFTGQGEQFFGPGTRLTVL.